This TCR beta chain is drawn from a study of human T cells and chemical hapten exposure. At the level of the study: Read at 6 days, the patch tests placed 0.01% DPC on the upper back.

Time point indicated: pre-sensitization, week 0. As for treatment: therapeutic diphenylcyclopropenone sensitization with weekly scalp DPC. This CDR3 has 11 residues. Germline values: CDR1 DFQATT, CDR2 SNEGSKA (reference sequence). Trimming cost V 2 bases and J 12 bases; bases outside gene matches: 4. TCRdb called the RACE reads again in MiXCR, with one record for every CDR3 protein. The table records roughly 100,000 distinct CDR3 sequences, approximately 10% of them present only once. This clonotype has ten or more counts. The V gene is TRBV20-1, the J gene TRBJ2-1; 7 nucleotides align to TRBD1. This clonotype was obtained from a woman between 55 and 75 years old with alopecia areata. Some clones in this sample may be carry-over from other donors' samples. Sequenced here: whole blood, sampled in connection with sensitization to the hapten diphenylcyclopropenone (DPC). The CDR3 DNA reads TGCAGTGCTAGAACGCAGGGGGTGCAGTTCTTC. This sequence encodes CSARTQGVQFF.